Here is one TCR beta chain with its context. This entry belongs to a study of blood T cell repertoires in COVID-19. Study-level information: The samples span acute and convalescent COVID-19 from the United States, Italy and Spain.

The CDR3 sequence is 12 residues long. V was cut by 8 bases and J by 3 bases, with 14 bases left in between. Germline loops: CDR1 GTSNPN, CDR2 SVGIG (reference sequence). Using immunoSEQ multiplex PCR, the repertoire was profiled, and TCRdb retains in-frame clones only, with some absent. The top ten clones hold approximately 5.1% of a sample with about 250,000 clones, approximately 85% of them seen once. The sequence derives from a man over 45 with COVID-19, enrolled during active disease. The sequenced sample consisted of peripheral blood. The V call is TRBV30, the J call TRBJ2-7; possibly TRBD1 for D (5 bases). The CDR3, as DNA: TGTGCCGGTCAGGGAATCTTCTACGAGCAGTACTTC. Translated, it gives CAGQGIFYEQYF.